By its share, the clone carrying this T cell receptor (beta chain) is medium-sized (0.01 to 0.1%). The entry originates in a study of T-cell memory formation after mild COVID-19. Germline assignment: CDR1 SGHTA and CDR2 FQGNSA. There are 11 residues in the CDR3. V was shortened by 5 bases and J by 8 bases, with 7 bases between the two germline ends. TCRdb processed the 5' RACE reads anew with MiXCR; each CDR3 protein has one entry. The sample lists roughly 35,000 distinct CDR3 sequences; around a fifth were seen once. The clonotype comes from an adult who had mild COVID-19 (a few samples of this study predate the infection). Cell type and time point are not known. Sequenced: PBMCs or a T cell subset sorted from them (not recorded which). V and J are TRBV7-2 and TRBJ2-1; D unclear. As DNA, the CDR3 is TGTGCCAGCAGCCGAGTACATGAGCAGTTCTTC. This codes for CASSRVHEQFF.